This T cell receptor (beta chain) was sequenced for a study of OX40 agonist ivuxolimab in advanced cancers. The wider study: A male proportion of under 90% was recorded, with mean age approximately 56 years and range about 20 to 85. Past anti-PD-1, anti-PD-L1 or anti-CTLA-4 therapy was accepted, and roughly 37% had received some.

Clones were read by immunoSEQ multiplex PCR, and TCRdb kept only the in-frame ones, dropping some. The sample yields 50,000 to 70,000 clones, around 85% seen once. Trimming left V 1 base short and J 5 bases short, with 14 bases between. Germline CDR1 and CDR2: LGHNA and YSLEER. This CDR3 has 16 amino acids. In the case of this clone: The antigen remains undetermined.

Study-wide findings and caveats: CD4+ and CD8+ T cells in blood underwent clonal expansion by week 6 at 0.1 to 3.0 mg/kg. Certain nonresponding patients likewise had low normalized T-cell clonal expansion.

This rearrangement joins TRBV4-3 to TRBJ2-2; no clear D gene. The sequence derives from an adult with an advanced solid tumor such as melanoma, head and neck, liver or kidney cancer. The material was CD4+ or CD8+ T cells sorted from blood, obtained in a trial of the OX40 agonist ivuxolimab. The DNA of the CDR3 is TGCGCCAGCAGCCAAGCGCAGGCCCTGGGGACCGGGGAGCTGTTTTTT. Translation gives CASSQAQALGTGELFF.